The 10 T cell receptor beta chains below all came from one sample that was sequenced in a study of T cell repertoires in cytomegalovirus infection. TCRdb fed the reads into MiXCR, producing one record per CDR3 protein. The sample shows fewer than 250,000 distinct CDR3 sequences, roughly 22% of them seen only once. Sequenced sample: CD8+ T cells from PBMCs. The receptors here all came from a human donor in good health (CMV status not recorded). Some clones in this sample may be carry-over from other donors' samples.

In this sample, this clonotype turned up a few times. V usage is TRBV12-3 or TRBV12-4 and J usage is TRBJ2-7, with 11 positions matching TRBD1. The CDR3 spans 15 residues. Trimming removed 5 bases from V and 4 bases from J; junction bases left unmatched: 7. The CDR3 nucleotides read TGTGCCAGCAGTCCGGGACAGGGGGTGATGTACGAGCAGTACTTC. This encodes CASSPGQGVMYEQYF.

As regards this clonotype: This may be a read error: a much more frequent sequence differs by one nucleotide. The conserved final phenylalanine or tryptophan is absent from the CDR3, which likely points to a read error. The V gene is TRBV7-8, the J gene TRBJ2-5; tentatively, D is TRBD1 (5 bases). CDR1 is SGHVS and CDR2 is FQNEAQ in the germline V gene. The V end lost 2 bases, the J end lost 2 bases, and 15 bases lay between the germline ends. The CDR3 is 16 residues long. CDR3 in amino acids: CASSLHPLGVQETQYL. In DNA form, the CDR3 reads TGTGCCAGCAGCTTACATCCGTTAGGGGTACAAGAGACCCAGTACCTC.

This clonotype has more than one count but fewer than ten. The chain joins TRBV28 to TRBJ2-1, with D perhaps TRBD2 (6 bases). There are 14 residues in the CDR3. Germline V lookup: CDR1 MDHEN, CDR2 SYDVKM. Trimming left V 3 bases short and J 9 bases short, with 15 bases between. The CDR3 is CASSFGTPLGEQFF. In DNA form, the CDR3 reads TGTGCCAGCAGTTTTGGGACTCCCCTGGGTGAGCAGTTCTTC. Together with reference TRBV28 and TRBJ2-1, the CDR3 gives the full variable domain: DVKVTQSSRYLVKRTGEKVFLECVQDMDHENMFWYRQDPGLGLRLIYFSYDVKMKEKGDIPEGYSVSREKKERFSLILESASTNQTSMYLCASSFGTPLGEQFFGPGTRLTVL.

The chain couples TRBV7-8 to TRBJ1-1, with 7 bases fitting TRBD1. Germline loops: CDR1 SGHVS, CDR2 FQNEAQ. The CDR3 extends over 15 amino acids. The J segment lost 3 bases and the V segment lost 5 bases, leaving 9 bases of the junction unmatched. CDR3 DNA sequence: TGTGCCAGCAGCCCTTCCCCAGGGGGGGACACTGAAGCTTTCTTT. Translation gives CASSPSPGGDTEAFF. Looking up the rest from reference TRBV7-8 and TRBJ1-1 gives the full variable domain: GAGVSQSPRYKVAKRGQDVALRCDPISGHVSLFWYQQALGQGPEFLTYFQNEAQLDKSGLPSDRFFAERPEGSVSTLKIQRTQQEDSAVYLCASSPSPGGDTEAFFGQGTRLTVV.

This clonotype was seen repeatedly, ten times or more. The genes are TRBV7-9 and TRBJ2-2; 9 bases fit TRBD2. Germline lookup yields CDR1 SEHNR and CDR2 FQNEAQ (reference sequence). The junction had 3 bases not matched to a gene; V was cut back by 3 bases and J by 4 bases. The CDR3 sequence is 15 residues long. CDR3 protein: CASSFAGGSTGELFF. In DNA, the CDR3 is TGTGCCAGCAGCTTTGCGGGGGGGAGCACCGGGGAGCTGTTTTTT. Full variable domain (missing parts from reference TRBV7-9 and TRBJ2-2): DTGVSQNPRHKITKRGQNVTFRCDPISEHNRLYWYRQTLGQGPEFLTYFQNEAQLEKSRLLSDRFSAERPKGSFSTLEIQRTEQGDSAMYLCASSFAGGSTGELFFGEGSRLTVL.

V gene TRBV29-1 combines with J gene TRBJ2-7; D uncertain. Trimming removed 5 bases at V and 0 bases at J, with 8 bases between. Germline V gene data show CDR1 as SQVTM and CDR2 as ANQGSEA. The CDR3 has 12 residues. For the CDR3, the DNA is TGCAGCGTTTCACTGAGCTCCTACGAGCAGTACTTC. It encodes CSVSLSSYEQYF.

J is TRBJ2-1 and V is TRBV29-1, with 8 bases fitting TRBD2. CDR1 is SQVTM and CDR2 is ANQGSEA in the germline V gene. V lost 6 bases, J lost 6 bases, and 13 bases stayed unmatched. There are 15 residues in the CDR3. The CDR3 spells CSVIPGGTAGNEQFF. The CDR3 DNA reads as TGCAGCGTAATCCCGGGAGGGACCGCCGGCAATGAGCAGTTCTTC.

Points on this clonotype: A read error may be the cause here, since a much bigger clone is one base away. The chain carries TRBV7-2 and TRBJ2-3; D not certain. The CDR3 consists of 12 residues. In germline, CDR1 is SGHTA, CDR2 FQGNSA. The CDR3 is CASSSIWDMQYF. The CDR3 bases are TGTGCCAGCAGCTCGATATGGGATATGCAGTATTTT.

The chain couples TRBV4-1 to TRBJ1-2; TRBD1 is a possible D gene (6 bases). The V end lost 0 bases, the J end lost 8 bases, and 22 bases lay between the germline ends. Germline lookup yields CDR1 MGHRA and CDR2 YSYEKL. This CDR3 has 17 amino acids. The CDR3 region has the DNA TGCGCCAGCAGCCAAGAACCCCGACCGGCAGGGGAACGAGGCTACACCTTC. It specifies CASSQEPRPAGERGYTF.

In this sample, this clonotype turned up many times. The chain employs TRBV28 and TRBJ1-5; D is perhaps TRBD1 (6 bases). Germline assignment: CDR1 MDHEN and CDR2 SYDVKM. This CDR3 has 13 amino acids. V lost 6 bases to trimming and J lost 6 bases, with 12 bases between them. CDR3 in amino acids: CASRVQGGQPQHF. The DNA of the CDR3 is TGTGCCAGCAGGGTACAGGGCGGTCAGCCCCAGCATTTT. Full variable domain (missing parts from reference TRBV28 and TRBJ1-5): DVKVTQSSRYLVKRTGEKVFLECVQDMDHENMFWYRQDPGLGLRLIYFSYDVKMKEKGDIPEGYSVSREKKERFSLILESASTNQTSMYLCASRVQGGQPQHFGDGTRLSIL.